The clone carrying this T cell receptor (beta chain) was observed many times. Its antigen is unidentified. The germline CDR1 and CDR2 sequences are SGHKS and YYEKEE (reference sequence). The trim removed 2 bases at V and 4 bases at J, leaving 8 bases unmatched. There are 16 residues in the CDR3. The source of the sample is a study of early T cells in non-severe SARS-CoV-2 infection. Study in general: It was bulk RNA from unsorted whole blood that was sequenced, and the chains were unpaired. Study-level findings and limits: Private and CD4 specificities were missed by VDJdb matching, which favored anti-spike CD8 responses.

The library protocol tagged individual cDNA molecules with unique molecular identifiers. TCRdb ran MiXCR on the 5' RACE reads and lists one entry per CDR3 protein. This sample has around 66,000 distinct CDR3 sequences, with around 6.5% found just once. The receptor was derived from an adult who was a healthcare worker with PCR-confirmed SARS-CoV-2 infection or an uninfected control (not recorded which). Sequencing was performed on whole blood, taken at baseline. The V call is TRBV5-5, the J call TRBJ1-2; TRBD1 agrees at 10 bases. The CDR3 spells CASSLIPGQGTYGYTF. DNA of the CDR3: TGTGCCAGCAGCTTAATTCCGGGACAGGGGACCTATGGCTACACCTTC.